What follows are 13 T cell receptor beta chains derived from one specimen sequenced in a study of blood T cell repertoires in COVID-19 (dated by TCRdb to about 2020). Libraries were built with the immunoSEQ multiplex PCR assay. In its TCRdb copy, this immuneACCESS table keeps in-frame sequences only and misses some clones. Where compared with another copy, unresolved V genes explain less than half of these, and the others have no known cause. The sample contains about 310,000 clones, roughly 87% of them found a single time. The top ten constitute 1% of the sample. What was sequenced was peripheral blood. These receptors all come from a man between 45 and 60 years old with active or convalescent COVID-19.

The rearrangement joins TRBV6-5 to TRBJ1-6; 8 bases are shared with TRBD1. CDR1 and CDR2 from the germline V gene are MNHEY and SVGAGI. The CDR3 is 16 amino acids. V shed 1 base, J shed 9 bases, and the junction held 8 bases outside the gene matches. The CDR3 region has the DNA TGTGCCAGCAGTTACTGGACAGGGCCCTCGACTTCACCCCTCCACTTT. This translates into CASSYWTGPSTSPLHF.

This clone has a single count. CDR3 nucleotides: TGTGCCAGCAGCTTAGGTCCGTTAGCTAACTATGGCTACACCTTC. This codes for CASSLGPLANYGYTF. The chain employs TRBV7-8 and TRBJ1-2; D is uncertain. Trimming removed 1 base from V and 0 bases from J, with 9 bases in between. This CDR3 contains 15 residues. CDR1 is SGHVS and CDR2 is FQNEAQ in the germline V gene.

J is TRBJ2-6 and V is TRBV19, with 8 bases matching TRBD1. The CDR3 is 18 residues long. Germline V lookup: CDR1 LNHDA, CDR2 SQIVND (reference sequence). The V segment lost 0 bases and the J segment 3 bases; nucleotides outside the gene matches: 7. CDR3 nucleotides: TGTGCCAGTAGTATAGAGGCGCAGGGGGCGTATGGGGCCAACGTCCTGACTTTC. Translation: CASSIEAQGAYGANVLTF.

CDR3 sequence (DNA): TGTGCCAGTGGAGGGTCTGATCAGCCCCAGCATTTT. This sequence encodes CASGGSDQPQHF. The chain recombines TRBV28 with TRBJ1-5, with unresolved D. From germline, CDR1 is MDHEN and CDR2 SYDVKM. V lost 9 bases to trimming and J lost 5 bases, with 11 bases between them. The CDR3 is 12 amino acids.

The V call is TRBV30, the J call TRBJ2-1; 9 nucleotides line up with TRBD2. Germline loops: CDR1 GTSNPN, CDR2 SVGIG (reference sequence). V was clipped by 2 bases and J by 9 bases; unmatched bases: 5. This CDR3 spans 13 amino acids. CDR3 DNA sequence: TGTGCCTGGAGTTGGACTAGCGTCAGTGAGCAGTTCTTC. Translation gives CAWSWTSVSEQFF.

DNA of the CDR3: TGTGCCAGCAGTTTACAGGGGTCAAGCACAGATACGCAGTATTTT. Encoded protein: CASSLQGSSTDTQYF. The chain employs TRBV28 and TRBJ2-3, with D perhaps matching TRBD1 (6 bases). CDR3 size: 15 residues. The germline gives CDR1 MDHEN, CDR2 SYDVKM. Trimming cost V 2 bases and J 0 bases, with 9 bases left between them.

This chain joins TRBV7-9 and TRBJ1-1, with 9 bases identical to TRBD1. Germline V gene sequence: CDR1 SEHNR, CDR2 FQNEAQ (reference sequence). The CDR3 has 13 residues. After removal of 5 bases from V and 11 bases from J, the junction contained 9 bases not matched to a gene. The CDR3 spells CASSPPGTGLAFF. In DNA, the CDR3 is TGTGCCAGCAGCCCACCAGGGACAGGGCTCGCTTTCTTT. Drawing the rest from reference TRBV7-9 and TRBJ1-1, the complete variable domain is DTGVSQNPRHKITKRGQNVTFRCDPISEHNRLYWYRQTLGQGPEFLTYFQNEAQLEKSRLLSDRFSAERPKGSFSTLEIQRTEQGDSAMYLCASSPPGTGLAFFGQGTRLTVV.

The CDR3 here is CASSEASGGDFGEKLFF. The CDR3 DNA is TGTGCCAGCAGTGAAGCAAGTGGGGGGGATTTTGGTGAAAAACTGTTTTTT. The chain has TRBV6-1 and TRBJ1-4; D may be TRBD1 (5 bases). Germline V gene lookup returns CDR1 MNHNS and CDR2 SASEGT. The CDR3 covers 17 residues. The germline V and J ends were trimmed by 0 bases and 7 bases, with 18 bases remaining between them.

The chain is built from TRBV28 and TRBJ2-7, with 11 bases aligning to TRBD1. Germline trimming cut 1 base from V and 7 bases from J; bases unmatched to any gene: 9. The CDR3 length is 16 residues. The germline CDR1 and CDR2 sequences are MDHEN and SYDVKM. CDR3 protein: CASSLSGQGAMSEQYF. In DNA, the CDR3 is TGTGCCAGCAGTTTATCCGGACAGGGGGCTATGAGTGAGCAGTACTTC.

This clone occurred once. V is TRBV18 and J is TRBJ2-7, with 10 bases matching TRBD2. Germline V gene sequence: CDR1 KGHSH, CDR2 LQKENI. V shed 4 bases and J 7 bases; nucleotides not matched to a gene: 4. The CDR3 has 13 residues. CDR3 in amino acids: CASSRGLAEEQYF. The CDR3, as DNA: TGTGCCAGCTCACGTGGACTAGCGGAGGAGCAGTACTTC.

This sequence joins TRBV28 and TRBJ1-2; TRBD1 agrees at 9 bases. The V segment lost 5 bases and the J segment 0 bases; nucleotides outside the gene matches: 7. Germline CDR1 MDHEN, CDR2 SYDVKM. The CDR3 spans 16 residues. The CDR3: CASSRNYRGPNYGYTF. The CDR3 nucleotides read TGTGCCAGCAGTCGTAATTACAGGGGGCCTAACTATGGCTACACCTTC.

This rearrangement joins TRBV24-1 to TRBJ1-5; 9 bases map to TRBD1. V lost 6 bases, J lost 7 bases, and 6 bases stayed unmatched. The CDR3 is 14 residues long. Germline-derived CDR1 and CDR2 are KGHDR and SFDVKD. CDR3 DNA sequence: TGTGCCACCAGTCCAACAGGGGGCCGGCAGCCCCAGCATTTT. This encodes CATSPTGGRQPQHF.

The chain is built from TRBV6-5 and TRBJ1-5, with D unresolved. The V end was cut by 5 bases, the J end by 3 bases, with 14 bases between. CDR1 is MNHEY, CDR2 SVGAGI, per germline. The CDR3 loop spans 15 amino acids. CDR3 sequence: CASSQESEFNQPQHF. The CDR3 DNA follows: TGTGCCAGCAGTCAGGAATCAGAGTTCAATCAGCCCCAGCATTTT.